Shown below are 2 T cell receptor beta chains from a single sample sequenced in a study of T cell clonality in common variable immunodeficiency. Overall study findings and caveats: Fewer deletions and N-nucleotide insertions were reportedly seen in common variable immunodeficiency TCR beta sequences.

No cognate antigen is known for these TCRs. Clones were read by immunoSEQ multiplex PCR, and TCRdb kept only the in-frame ones, dropping some. This sample includes about 28,000 clones with no singletons; its ten biggest clones take up 25% to 30%. Input material: peripheral blood mononuclear cells. Receptors were obtained from a human donor with common variable immunodeficiency.

This clone was detected a few times. The read gets to within 3 residues of the CDR3 end, and the germline J gene fills in the rest. The rearrangement uses TRBV6-2 or TRBV6-3 and TRBJ2-1, with 8 positions matching TRBD2. Unmatched junction bases numbered 9, after V lost 2 bases and J lost 6 bases. The CDR3 contains 16 residues. CDR1 and CDR2 from the germline V gene are MNHEY and SVGEGT. CDR3 bases read: TGTGCCAGCAGTTACCCCGGACTAGCTAGGGGCAATGAG. Protein sequence: CASSYPGLARGNE. The entire CDR3 sequence reads CASSYPGLARGNEQFF.

This clone was counted many times. The read gets to within 3 residues of the CDR3 end, and the germline J gene fills in the rest. This chain joins TRBV2 and TRBJ2-3; D is uncertain. Trimming shortened V by 6 bases and J by 0 bases, and 19 bases separated the two germline ends. CDR3 length: 17 residues. Germline V lookup: CDR1 SNHLY, CDR2 FYNNEI. The sequenced CDR3 bases are TGTGCCAGCAGGGCCCTAGGCACCCCGATTAGCACAGATACG. Amino acids: CASRALGTPISTDT. The entire CDR3 is CASRALGTPISTDTQYF.